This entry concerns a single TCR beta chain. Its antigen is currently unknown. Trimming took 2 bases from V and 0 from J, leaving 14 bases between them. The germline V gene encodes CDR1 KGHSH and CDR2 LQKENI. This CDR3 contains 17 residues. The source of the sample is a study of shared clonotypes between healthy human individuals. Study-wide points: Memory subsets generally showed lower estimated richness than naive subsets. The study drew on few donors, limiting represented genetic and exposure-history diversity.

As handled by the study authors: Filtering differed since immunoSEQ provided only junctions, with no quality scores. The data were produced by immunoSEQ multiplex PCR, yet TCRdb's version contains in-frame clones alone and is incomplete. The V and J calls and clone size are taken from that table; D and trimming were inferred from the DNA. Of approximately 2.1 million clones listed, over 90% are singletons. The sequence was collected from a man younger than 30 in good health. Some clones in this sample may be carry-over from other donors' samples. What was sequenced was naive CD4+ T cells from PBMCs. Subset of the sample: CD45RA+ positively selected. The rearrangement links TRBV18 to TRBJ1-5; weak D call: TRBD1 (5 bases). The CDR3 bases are TGTGCCAGCTCACCATCGGCAGGGAAGGATAGCAATCAGCCCCAGCATTTT. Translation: CASSPSAGKDSNQPQHF.